This entry lists 22 T cell receptor beta chains sequenced from one sample in a study of Graves' ophthalmopathy and Graves' hyperthyroidism. The authors amplified TCR beta CDR3 regions from RNA transcripts. HTBI primers were employed in first-round RT-PCR, then a second-round multiplex PCR followed. In TCRdb, the multiplex PCR reads were re-called with MiXCR into one record per CDR3 protein. In the table there are over a million distinct CDR3 sequences, 35% to 40% of which are singletons. Source material: peripheral blood or thyroid tissue (not recorded which). Receptors originate from an adult man with Graves' hyperthyroidism.

CDR3: CASSPTSEGGGTEAFF. In DNA, the CDR3 is TGTGCCAGCAGTCCGACTAGCGAGGGGGGAGGCACTGAAGCTTTCTTT. The rearrangement uses TRBV7-2 and TRBJ1-1, with D maybe TRBD1 (6 bases). This CDR3 has 16 residues. Germline V gene lookup returns CDR1 SGHTA and CDR2 FQGNSA. V was trimmed by 6 bases and J by 4 bases, leaving 21 bases between them. Using reference TRBV7-2 and TRBJ1-1 for the parts outside the CDR3, the full variable domain is GAGVSQSPSNKVTEKGKDVELRCDPISGHTALYWYRQSLGQGLEFLIYFQGNSAPDKSGLPSDRFSAERTGGSVSTLTIQRTQQEDSAVYLCASSPTSEGGGTEAFFGQGTRLTVV.

This clonotype occurred many times. The chain combines TRBV7-6 with TRBJ2-7; 9 nucleotides line up with TRBD1. V was pared by 3 bases and J by 4 bases, with 4 bases of the junction left unmatched. The CDR3 extends over 14 amino acids. The V gene's germline CDR1 is SGHVS and CDR2 FNYEAQ. CDR3: CASSLGTGLYEQYF. CDR3 nucleotides: TGTGCCAGCAGCTTGGGGACAGGGTTATACGAGCAGTACTTC.

The chain carries TRBV7-3 and TRBJ1-2; possible D gene TRBD1, 6 bases. The germline gives CDR1 SGHTA, CDR2 FQGTGA. V dropped 9 bases and J dropped 12 bases, with 14 bases sitting between them. The CDR3 has 10 residues. CDR3 residues: CARGGSGNTF. The CDR3 DNA is TGTGCCAGAGGGGGATCTGGAAACACCTTC. Full variable domain (missing parts from reference TRBV7-3 and TRBJ1-2): GAGVSQTPSNKVTEKGKYVELRCDPISGHTALYWYRQSLGQGPEFLIYFQGTGAADDSGLPNDRFFAVRPEGSVSTLKIQRTERGDSAVYLCARGGSGNTFGSGTRLTVV.

This chain uses TRBV5-6 with TRBJ2-6; maybe TRBD2 (6 bases). The V end was cut by 4 bases, the J end by 11 bases, with 10 bases between. The CDR3 length is 12 residues. The germline gives CDR1 SGHDT, CDR2 YYEEEE. The CDR3 DNA reads as TGTGCCAGCAGCGGAGGGGCATACGTCCTGACTTTC. It yields the protein CASSGGAYVLTF.

There are many counts of this clonotype. The rearrangement links TRBV7-9 to TRBJ2-7; D call uncertain. The CDR3 covers 16 residues. The V gene lost 4 bases and the J gene lost 5 bases, with 21 bases spanning the gap. Germline CDR1 SEHNR, CDR2 FQNEAQ (reference sequence). The CDR3 here is CASSSDEAGEDHEQYF. The CDR3 DNA sequence: TGTGCCAGCAGCTCCGACGAGGCAGGAGAGGACCACGAGCAGTACTTC. Full variable domain (rest looked up from reference TRBV7-9 and TRBJ2-7): DTGVSQNPRHKITKRGQNVTFRCDPISEHNRLYWYRQTLGQGPEFLTYFQNEAQLEKSRLLSDRFSAERPKGSFSTLEIQRTEQGDSAMYLCASSSDEAGEDHEQYFGPGTRLTVT.

In regard to this clonotype: One base away lies a much larger clone, so this may be a sequencing read error. V usage is TRBV19 and J usage is TRBJ1-4, with 8 bases that match TRBD1. Germline CDR1 and CDR2: LNHDA and SQIVND (reference sequence). The CDR3 consists of 13 residues. The trim removed 5 bases at V and 8 bases at J, leaving 4 bases unmatched. The CDR3 bases are TGTGCCAGTAGTGGACAGGGAGAGGAAAAACTGTTTTTT. Translating it yields CASSGQGEEKLFF.

The CDR3 protein is CSAEWSPLHF. Here the CDR3 DNA reads TGCAGTGCCGAGTGGAGCCCCCTCCACTTT. The chain links TRBV20-1 to TRBJ1-6; D call uncertain. In germline, CDR1 is DFQATT, CDR2 SNEGSKA (reference sequence). Trimming shortened V by 6 bases and J by 13 bases, and 10 bases separated the two germline ends. The CDR3 has 10 residues.

This clonotype was recorded many times. The chain recombines TRBV7-3 with TRBJ2-7, with a possible D match to TRBD2 (5 bases). CDR1 and CDR2 from the germline V gene are SGHTA and FQGTGA. The CDR3 is 10 residues long. DNA of the CDR3: TGTGCTACCCACCCGGGGTCGCAGTACTTC. Its translation: CATHPGSQYF.

Concerning this clonotype itself: A much larger clone lies one base from this, so it may be a read error. This sequence joins TRBV5-1 and TRBJ1-2; D unclear. Deletions cut 2 bases from V and 4 bases from J, with 15 bases between. The germline CDR1 and CDR2 sequences are SGHRS and YFSETQ. The CDR3 is made up of 15 amino acids. CDR3 sequence: CASSFWIGRGYGYTF. As DNA, the CDR3 is TGCGCCAGCAGCTTCTGGATAGGTCGGGGCTATGGCTACACCTTC. The whole variable domain, filled in from reference TRBV5-1 and TRBJ1-2, reads KAGVTQTPRYLIKTRGQQVTLSCSPISGHRSVSWYQQTPGQGLQFLFEYFSETQRNKGNFPGRFSGRQFSNSRSEMNVSTLELGDSALYLCASSFWIGRGYGYTFGSGTRLTVV.

This rearrangement joins TRBV6-5 to TRBJ1-5; tentative D call: TRBD1 (5 bases). This CDR3 contains 14 residues. Trimming stripped 0 bases from V and 5 bases from J, with 8 bases between. Germline V gene data show CDR1 as MNHEY and CDR2 as SVGAGI. In DNA, the CDR3 is TGTGCCAGCAGTTACTCGAGGGGTTATCAGCCCCAGCATTTT. The encoded protein is CASSYSRGYQPQHF.

This clonotype was counted between two and nine times. The J gene is TRBJ2-7, the V gene TRBV2, with 13 bases that match TRBD2. Germline V lookup: CDR1 SNHLY, CDR2 FYNNEI. The CDR3 covers 15 residues. The V segment lost 8 bases and the J segment 3 bases; nucleotides outside the gene matches: 7. Written as DNA, the CDR3 is TGTGCCAGCTCTTCAAGGACTAGCGGGGGCTACGAGCAGTACTTC. This translates into CASSSRTSGGYEQYF. The full variable domain, completed using reference TRBV2 and TRBJ2-7, is EPEVTQTPSHQVTQMGQEVILRCVPISNHLYFYWYRQILGQKVEFLVSFYNNEISEKSEIFDDQFSVERPDGSNFTLKIRSTKLEDSAMYFCASSSRTSGGYEQYFGPGTRLTVT.

This clonotype was seen only once. The V call is TRBV10-3, the J call TRBJ2-5; TRBD2 agrees at 13 bases. CDR1 and CDR2 (germline): ENHRY, SYGVKD. The CDR3 has 16 residues. V was pared by 5 bases and J by 2 bases, with 5 bases of the junction left unmatched. CDR3 coding DNA: TGTGCCATCAGTTACCTGGGACTAGCGGGGCAAGAGACCCAGTACTTC. Its translation: CAISYLGLAGQETQYF.

The chain's CDR3 is CASTLMGRGNQPQHF. CDR3 DNA: TGTGCCAGCACCCTGATGGGACGGGGGAATCAGCCCCAGCATTTT. The rearrangement links TRBV28 to TRBJ1-5; a weak D match, TRBD1 (5 bases). Germline CDR1 reads MDHEN; CDR2 reads SYDVKM. CDR3 length: 15 amino acids. V was trimmed by 7 bases and J by 4 bases, leaving 17 bases between them.

The CDR3 protein is CASSDGTGGNQETQYF. For the CDR3, the DNA is TGCGCCAGCAGTGACGGGACAGGGGGAAACCAAGAGACCCAGTACTTC. The chain is built from TRBV10-2 and TRBJ2-5; 11 bases fit TRBD1. This CDR3 contains 16 residues. The V segment lost 3 bases and the J segment 0 bases; nucleotides outside the gene matches: 3. CDR1 is WSHSY and CDR2 is SAAADI in the germline V gene.

In the case of this clonotype: A junction boundary mismatches the germline segment, possibly from a read error. The V call is TRBV29-1, the J call TRBJ2-7, with D possibly TRBD2 on 5 matching bases. The CDR3 is 12 amino acids. Germline assignment: CDR1 SQVTM and CDR2 ANQGSEA. The CDR3 DNA sequence: TGCAGCGTCGGAGAGTACACCGGGGAGCTGTACTTC. As protein: CSVGEYTGELYF.

For the CDR3, the DNA is TGTGCCAGCAGCTCGGACAGCCCCCACTATGGCTACACCTTC. This translates into CASSSDSPHYGYTF. This chain joins TRBV7-9 and TRBJ1-2, with a possible D match to TRBD1 (6 bases). The CDR3 contains 14 residues. Germline assignment: CDR1 SEHNR and CDR2 FQNEAQ (reference sequence). Trimming pared 4 bases from V and 3 bases from J, leaving 12 bases between.

This clonotype was recorded at least ten times. This chain links TRBV7-9 with TRBJ1-1; D is uncertain. V was trimmed by 2 bases and J by 8 bases, leaving 9 bases between them. Germline assignment: CDR1 SEHNR and CDR2 FQNEAQ (reference sequence). This CDR3 contains 12 residues. The CDR3 nucleotides read TGTGCCAGCAGCTTAAAGCCGGGAGAAGCTTTCTTT. The encoded protein is CASSLKPGEAFF.

As for this clonotype: At one boundary the junction diverges from the germline segment, which might be a read error. This chain joins TRBV10-2 and TRBJ2-7; weak D call: TRBD2 (6 bases). The CDR3 contains 17 residues. CDR1 is WSHSY and CDR2 is SAAADI in the germline V gene. In DNA, the CDR3 is TGTGCCAGCAGCGCCGCAGGGCTCGGGGGACTTAGCGACGAGCAGTACTTC. It specifies CASSAAGLGGLSDEQYF.

The V and J genes are TRBV2 and TRBJ2-7; D unclear. The CDR3 is 15 amino acids. CDR1 SNHLY and CDR2 FYNNEI come from the germline V gene. V shed 2 bases and J shed 6 bases, with 17 bases lying between them. The CDR3 here is CASSESRPAAGEQYF. The CDR3 DNA is TGTGCCAGCAGTGAATCAAGACCCGCCGCAGGCGAGCAGTACTTC.

The rearrangement links TRBV28 to TRBJ2-5; D is perhaps TRBD2 (6 bases). Per the germline V gene, CDR1 is MDHEN and CDR2 is SYDVKM. V was clipped by 6 bases and J by 4 bases, with 18 bases between them. The CDR3 spans 15 residues. The CDR3 DNA follows: TGTGCCAGCAGCGTTATTGGAGGGCCCTTAGAGACCCAGTACTTC. Amino acids: CASSVIGGPLETQYF.

This clonotype came up a few times. The V gene is TRBV6-2 or TRBV6-3, the J gene TRBJ2-7; weak D call: TRBD1 (6 bases). The V gene's germline CDR1 is MNHEY and CDR2 SVGEGT. Trimming left V 4 bases short and J 4 bases short, with 11 bases between. The CDR3 sequence is 13 residues long. The CDR3 DNA is TGTGCCAGCAGTTGGGACACCGAATACGAGCAGTACTTC. Protein sequence: CASSWDTEYEQYF.

This clonotype was observed at least ten times. V gene TRBV14 combines with J gene TRBJ1-1; 10 bases are a match to TRBD1. V gave up 4 bases and J gave up 1 base; unmatched junction bases: 6. This CDR3 comprises 16 residues. The germline gives CDR1 SGHDN, CDR2 FVKESK. The chain's CDR3 is CASSRGDRGRNTEAFF. In DNA, the CDR3 is TGTGCCAGCAGCCGAGGGGACAGGGGTAGGAACACTGAAGCTTTCTTT.